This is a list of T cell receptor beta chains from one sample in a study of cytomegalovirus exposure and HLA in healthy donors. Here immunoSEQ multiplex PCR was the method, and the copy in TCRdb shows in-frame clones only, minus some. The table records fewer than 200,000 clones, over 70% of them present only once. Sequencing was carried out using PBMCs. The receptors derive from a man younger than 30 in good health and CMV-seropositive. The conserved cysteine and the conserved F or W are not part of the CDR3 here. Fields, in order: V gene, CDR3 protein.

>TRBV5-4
ASSLARRLSTDTQY
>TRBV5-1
ASNWTPRDRGSEQY
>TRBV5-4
ASSSGSGELF
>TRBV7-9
ASSAGTGGQPQH
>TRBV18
ASSPQGAGETQY
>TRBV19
ASSTAQGADSPLH
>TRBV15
ATSRDRGQGTEAF
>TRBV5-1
ASSLGTSSYEQY
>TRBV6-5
ASRTGGQPQH
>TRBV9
ASSGGTRKFDEQF
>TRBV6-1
ASSGLAGGSNNEQF
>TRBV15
ATSRDRGRERNGYT
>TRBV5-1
ASSLGQARNYGYT
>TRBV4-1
ASSQPGQGIYEQY
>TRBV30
AWMAGQGFSPLH
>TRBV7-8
ASSPIGRRPDGYT
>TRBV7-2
ASSRQGYFNSYEQY
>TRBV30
AWSVTENTEAF
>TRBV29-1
SVGLAGQGDTQY
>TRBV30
AWSPGTSIISQF
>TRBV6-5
ASSYGPYEQY
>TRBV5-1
ASSFSGTGSYEQY
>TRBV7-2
ASSSGQYGYT
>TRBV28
ASTHPGTGISEQY
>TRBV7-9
SSSLGSGGYNEQF
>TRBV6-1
ASRPSAGGGNEQF
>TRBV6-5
ASSLSGSNYGYT
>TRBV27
ASSSPGQGTGGYT
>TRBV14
ASSPIGQGSYNEQF
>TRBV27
ASSTRTGGSYEQY
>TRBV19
ASSSGGQETQY
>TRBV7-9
ASRAEGWEKLF
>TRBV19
ASSNPTSTGGGYT
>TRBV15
ATSRYTSGEAF
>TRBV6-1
ASSEGEEGNTIY
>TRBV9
ASSRGGGANVLT
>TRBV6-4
ASVDRGFRNSNQPQH
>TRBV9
ASSGIGRPSSGNTIY
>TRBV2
ASSSYSGTLYEQY
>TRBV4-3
ASSQGGQSGPFGYT
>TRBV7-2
ASSLEDTGGFGYT
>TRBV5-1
ASSFGSSGSYEQY
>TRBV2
ASSQGQGAYSPLH
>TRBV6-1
ATHRDRADTGELF
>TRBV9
ASSPTGTAYTDTQY
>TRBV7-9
ASSPGTGGNSPLH
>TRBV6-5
ASNQGSKVHEQY
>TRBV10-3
AVSGDRDWGYT
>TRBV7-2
ASSPGHLGEAF
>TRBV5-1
ASSLGPRTSGGNTGELF
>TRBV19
ASSVVQAKRANIQY
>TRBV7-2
ASSRIVGGAEEQY
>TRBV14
ASSQARTGYGYT